Below are 8 T cell receptor beta chains sequenced from a single sample in a study of blood T cell repertoires in COVID-19. Profiling relied on immunoSEQ multiplex PCR, and the TCRdb table lists in-frame clones only, not all of them. The top ten clones hold 0.9% to 1.2% of a sample with 250,000 to 300,000 clones, about 93% of them seen once. The sequenced sample was PBMCs or T cells enriched from blood (not recorded which). The receptors were gathered from a woman aged 25 to 39 who had recovered from COVID-19.

The gene calls are TRBV6-5 and TRBJ1-4; D call uncertain. The germline gives CDR1 MNHEY, CDR2 SVGAGI. The CDR3 is 15 amino acids. V shed 6 bases and J shed 0 bases, with 11 bases lying between them. The CDR3 spells CASRVRKATNEKLFF. The CDR3, as DNA: TGTGCCAGCAGGGTGAGAAAAGCAACTAATGAAAAACTGTTTTTT.

The J gene is TRBJ2-3, the V gene TRBV4-1, with 11 bases that match TRBD2. From germline, CDR1 is MGHRA and CDR2 YSYEKL. The CDR3 has 18 amino acids. With V trimmed by 4 bases and J by 2 bases, 11 bases remained unmatched. The DNA for the CDR3 is TGCGCCAGCAGCCTCTCTTATACGACTAGCGGGAACACAGATACGCAGTATTTT. Protein: CASSLSYTTSGNTDTQYF.

The rearrangement joins TRBV7-8 to TRBJ2-7; 12 nucleotides align to TRBD2. Trimming at V came to 5 bases and at J to 0 bases, leaving 14 bases not matched to a gene. Germline V gives CDR1 SGHVS, CDR2 FQNEAQ. The CDR3 has 19 amino acids. The CDR3 DNA is TGTGCCAGCAGCGGAGCGGGACTAGCGGGTGCTAATCCCTCCTACGAGCAGTACTTC. It encodes CASSGAGLAGANPSYEQYF.

The chain combines TRBV7-6 with TRBJ1-6; 7 bases are shared with TRBD1. The J segment lost 5 bases and the V segment lost 1 base, leaving 5 bases of the junction unmatched. CDR1 is SGHVS and CDR2 is FNYEAQ in the germline V gene. The CDR3 spans 16 residues. The CDR3 DNA sequence: TGTGCCAGCAGCTTAGGGAGGACAGGCGATAATTCACCCCTCCACTTT. Translating it yields CASSLGRTGDNSPLHF.

V is TRBV7-3 and J is TRBJ2-7, with 7 bases aligning to TRBD2. CDR1 is SGHTA and CDR2 is FQGTGA in the germline V gene. The J segment lost 4 bases and the V segment lost 3 bases, leaving 9 bases of the junction unmatched. CDR3 length equals 15 residues. CDR3 loop: CASSFYLADLYEQYF. The CDR3 nucleotides read TGTGCCAGCAGCTTTTACCTAGCGGATCTGTACGAGCAGTACTTC. The complete variable domain, with remaining parts taken from reference TRBV7-3 and TRBJ2-7, reads GAGVSQTPSNKVTEKGKYVELRCDPISGHTALYWYRQSLGQGPEFLIYFQGTGAADDSGLPNDRFFAVRPEGSVSTLKIQRTERGDSAVYLCASSFYLADLYEQYFGPGTRLTVT.

The chain has TRBV28 and TRBJ1-2, with D possibly matching TRBD1 (6 bases). The germline gives CDR1 MDHEN, CDR2 SYDVKM. The CDR3 is made up of 15 amino acids. The ends were cut back, 5 bases at V and 1 base at J, with 14 bases in the middle. In nucleotides, the CDR3 is TGTGCCAGCAGTCTTTCAGGGGCGAATAACTATGGCTACACCTTC. This sequence encodes CASSLSGANNYGYTF.

CDR3 region: CASSVSYQETQYF. In nucleotides, the CDR3 is TGTGCCAGCAGTGTGTCCTACCAAGAGACCCAGTACTTC. The chain uses TRBV27 and TRBJ2-5; the D is unclear. The ends were cut back, 5 bases at V and 0 bases at J, with 7 bases in the middle. The CDR3 spans 13 residues. The germline CDR1 and CDR2 sequences are MNHEY and SMNVEV (reference sequence).

The rearrangement links TRBV19 to TRBJ1-5; no clear D gene. Deletions cut 3 bases from V and 0 bases from J, with 15 bases between. The CDR3 totals 17 residues. Germline V gene sequence: CDR1 LNHDA, CDR2 SQIVND (reference sequence). The CDR3 loop reads CASSIGGLWYSNQPQHF. The CDR3 DNA sequence: TGTGCCAGTAGTATCGGAGGGCTCTGGTATAGCAATCAGCCCCAGCATTTT.